These 2 T cell receptor beta chains share one sample of origin, sequenced in a study of shared clonotypes between healthy human individuals. Using immunoSEQ multiplex PCR, the repertoire was profiled, and TCRdb retains in-frame clones only, with some absent. Here the sample spans some 470,000 clones, 60% to 85% being singletons. The sample comprised PBMCs. These receptors originate from a woman in her thirties or forties in good health. Some clones in this sample may be carry-over from other donors' samples.

The V and J genes are TRBV2 and TRBJ2-3, with D unresolved. The CDR3 is 11 residues long. The V end lost 0 bases, the J end lost 11 bases, and 6 bases lay between the germline ends. CDR1 and CDR2 from the germline V gene are SNHLY and FYNNEI. The CDR3 protein is CASSEAIRQYF. Written as DNA, the CDR3 is TGTGCCAGCAGTGAAGCGATCCGGCAGTATTTT.

As concerns this clone: A much larger clone differs from this one at a single base, so this may be a read error. The sample contains more than one DNA sequence encoding this CDR3. The chain links TRBV30 to TRBJ2-5, with D unclear. Trimming pared 0 bases from V and 5 bases from J, leaving 10 bases between. Germline V gene data show CDR1 as GTSNPN and CDR2 as SVGIG (reference sequence). The CDR3 runs to 13 residues. The CDR3 DNA is TGTGCCTGGAGTGTATCCCTTAGTGAGACCCAGTACTTC. Its translation is CAWSVSLSETQYF.